These 12 T cell receptor beta chains share one sample of origin, sequenced in a study of blood T cell repertoires in COVID-19. The assay was immunoSEQ multiplex PCR, and TCRdb's table has in-frame clones only and misses some. The table records over 200,000 clones, approximately 91% of them present only once. The sample consisted of peripheral blood. Receptors were obtained from a man aged 60 to 75 who had recovered from COVID-19.

This chain joins TRBV4-2 and TRBJ2-7; TRBD2 aligns across 8 bases. The CDR3 is 16 residues long. The junction had 9 bases not matched to a gene; V was cut back by 1 base and J by 4 bases. Germline CDR1 reads LGHNA; CDR2 reads YNFKEQ. CDR3 nucleotides: TGTGCCAGCAGCCAAGGTCGAGCGGGAGAGCCGTACGAGCAGTACTTC. Its protein product is CASSQGRAGEPYEQYF.

The rearrangement links TRBV29-1 to TRBJ1-1; D ambiguous. Germline CDR1 SQVTM, CDR2 ANQGSEA. The CDR3 has 11 amino acids. V was pared by 6 bases and J by 5 bases, with 10 bases between. As DNA, the CDR3 is TGCAGCGTCCGGGATGGAACTGAAGCTTTCTTT. Its translation: CSVRDGTEAFF.

The chain combines TRBV6-5 with TRBJ2-3; D is possibly TRBD2 (5 bases). V gave up 5 bases and J gave up 6 bases, with 15 bases separating them. Germline V gene sequence: CDR1 MNHEY, CDR2 SVGAGI. The CDR3 covers 14 residues. The CDR3 coding sequence is TGTGCCAGCAGTCGCCGGGAATCCGGTGATACGCAGTATTTT. As protein: CASSRRESGDTQYF.

The chain recombines TRBV7-2 with TRBJ2-1; tentatively, D is TRBD1 (5 bases). This CDR3 region has 15 residues. CDR1 and CDR2 from the germline V gene are SGHTA and FQGNSA. V lost 0 bases, J lost 1 base, and 7 bases lay in between. In nucleotides, the CDR3 is TGTGCCAGCAGCTTAGCCCAGGGATCCTACAATGAGCAGTTCTTC. Its protein product is CASSLAQGSYNEQFF.

The J gene is TRBJ1-2, the V gene TRBV3-1 (or the pseudogene TRBV3-2), with 7 bases fitting TRBD1. The CDR3 totals 14 residues. The J segment lost 5 bases and the V segment lost 4 bases, leaving 7 bases of the junction unmatched. Germline CDR1 reads LGHDT; CDR2 reads YNNKEL (reference sequence). The CDR3 nucleotides are TGTGCCAGCAGCCTGACGACAGGGAAATATGGCTACACCTTC. It encodes CASSLTTGKYGYTF.

CDR3: CASSRGQGLSRGNEQFF. CDR3 sequence (DNA): TGCGCCAGCAGCCGGGGACAGGGACTCTCCAGGGGGAATGAGCAGTTCTTC. V usage is TRBV4-1 and J usage is TRBJ2-1; 9 bases fit TRBD1. CDR3 size: 17 residues. From germline, CDR1 is MGHRA and CDR2 YSYEKL. Unmatched junction bases numbered 14, after V lost 4 bases and J lost 7 bases.

The chain joins TRBV9 to TRBJ2-5; no firm D call. V lost 0 bases and J lost 2, with 8 bases in between. The CDR3 sequence is 14 residues long. CDR1 and CDR2 from the germline V gene are SGDLS and YYNGEE. The CDR3 region has the DNA TGTGCCAGCAGCGTAGCTGGGCCTCAAGAGACCCAGTACTTC. It translates to CASSVAGPQETQYF.

This sequence joins TRBV7-2 and TRBJ2-5, with D perhaps TRBD1 (6 bases). This CDR3 spans 14 amino acids. The V gene's germline CDR1 is SGHTA and CDR2 FQGNSA. Between the trimmed V and J ends, which lost 2 bases and 2 bases, there was a span of 9 bases. The DNA for the CDR3 is TGTGCCAGCAGCTTATCGCAGGGGCAAGAGACCCAGTACTTC. Residues: CASSLSQGQETQYF.

The chain joins TRBV29-1 to TRBJ2-1; D unclear. The CDR3 sequence is 13 residues long. Germline V lookup: CDR1 SQVTM, CDR2 ANQGSEA. Deletions cut 0 bases from V and 4 bases from J, with 7 bases between. Here the CDR3 DNA reads TGCAGCGTTGAAGAGGTGACTTACAATGAGCAGTTCTTC. This sequence encodes CSVEEVTYNEQFF.

The CDR3 loop reads CASSYEGTPPGTEAFF. The CDR3 bases are TGTGCCAGCAGTTACGAGGGGACTCCCCCCGGAACTGAAGCTTTCTTT. The J gene is TRBJ1-1, the V gene TRBV6-5, with D possibly being TRBD1 (5 bases). This CDR3 contains 16 residues. V was cut by 2 bases and J by 5 bases, with 18 bases left in between. Germline V gene data show CDR1 as MNHEY and CDR2 as SVGAGI.

The chain recombines TRBV25-1 with TRBJ2-1; 9 nucleotides match TRBD2. V lost 5 bases to trimming and J lost 5 bases; unmatched junction nucleotides: 10. Per the germline V gene, CDR1 is MGHDK and CDR2 is SYGVNS. There are 16 residues in the CDR3. CDR3 sequence reads: CASSLPAGGRDNEQFF. The DNA for the CDR3 is TGTGCCAGCAGTCTACCAGCGGGAGGTCGAGACAATGAGCAGTTCTTC.

The rearrangement links TRBV28 to TRBJ1-5, with TRBD1 identical over 10 bases. The ends lost 4 bases at V and 5 bases at J; junction bases unmatched: 8. The length of the CDR3 is 16 residues. Germline V lookup: CDR1 MDHEN, CDR2 SYDVKM. CDR3 sequence: CASSSRQGAGDQPQHF. CDR3 nucleotide sequence: TGTGCCAGCAGTTCCCGACAGGGGGCCGGGGATCAGCCCCAGCATTTT.